This T cell receptor (beta chain) emerged from a study of siplizumab effects on memory and regulatory T cells. The data were produced by immunoSEQ multiplex PCR, yet TCRdb's version contains in-frame clones alone and is incomplete. The table has about 100,000 clones, nearly 95% seen once. The sample was non-Treg CD4+ T cells sorted from blood. The clonotype comes from a human donor in good health.

CDR3 region: CASSFSGQIPGELFF. CDR3 DNA sequence: TGTGCCAGCAGTTTCTCAGGACAGATACCCGGGGAGCTGTTTTTT. V usage is TRBV27 and J usage is TRBJ2-2; a weak D match, TRBD1 (6 bases). V was trimmed by 3 bases and J by 6 bases, leaving 14 bases between them. CDR3 length: 15 amino acids. CDR1 MNHEY and CDR2 SMNVEV come from the germline V gene (reference sequence).